This T cell receptor beta chain was found in a study of post-analysis software for immune sequencing data. Study background: Relapsing-remitting, secondary progressive and progressive-relapsing multiple sclerosis were all included among the disease courses.

Unique molecular identifiers were carried by the TCR beta cDNA libraries. cDNA molecules numbering 400,000 to 550,000 came from about 0.94 to 9.7 million T cells. TCRdb redid the calling of the PCR reads with MiXCR, one entry per CDR3 protein. The data show about 770,000 distinct CDR3 sequences, with more than 45% seen just once and just under 5% held by the top ten. Overall study results and limits: Those with multiple sclerosis, the patient group, showed significantly lower normalized Chao1 diversity than controls. In patients, TRBV5-6, TRBV5-1 and TRBV20-1 belonged to five TRBV segments found more frequently than in controls.

Concerning this clonotype itself: The antigen is not known.

The V and J ends lost 5 bases and 3 bases respectively, with 12 bases between them. The germline gives CDR1 MNHEY, CDR2 SVGAGI. CDR3 length: 14 residues. Sequenced material: blood. V is TRBV6-5 and J is TRBJ2-3; D is perhaps TRBD1 or TRBD2 (5 bases each). The receptor's source is a girl between 5 and 17 years old with multiple sclerosis. The CDR3 bases are TGTGCCAGCAGTCTCCTGGGGACGACAGATACGCAGTATTTT. Translating gives CASSLLGTTDTQYF.